The clone carrying this TCR beta chain was detected only once. Its target is not known. These data are taken from a study of OX40 agonist ivuxolimab in advanced cancers. About the study: At doses from 0.01 to 10 mg/kg, patients were given intravenous ivuxolimab every 2 weeks. Eligibility admitted prior anti-PD-1, anti-PD-L1 or anti-CTLA-4 therapy; roughly 37% had some.

Assay: immunoSEQ multiplex PCR; the TCRdb copy retains only in-frame clones and omits some. The data contain under 85,000 clones, 87% of them singletons. V lost 5 bases, J lost 1 base, and 8 bases lay in between. The CDR3 is 13 residues long. CDR1 is SGHTA and CDR2 is FQGNSA in the germline V gene. Whole-study results and caveats: On average, CD8+ T cells showed a greater number of expanded clones than CD4+. Individuals who were partial responders at 0.1-3.0 mg/kg had clonal expansion that ranked among the lowest.

The receptor comes from an adult with an advanced solid tumor such as melanoma, head and neck, liver or kidney cancer. The chain combines TRBV7-2 with TRBJ1-1, with D hard to call. Sequencing was performed on CD4+ or CD8+ T cells sorted from blood, taken in a trial of the OX40 agonist ivuxolimab. DNA for the CDR3: TGTGCCAGCAGCGTCAGTTCGAACACTGAAGCTTTCTTT. Amino acids: CASSVSSNTEAFF. The full variable domain, in which reference TRBV7-2 and TRBJ1-1 provide the parts outside the CDR3, is GAGVSQSPSNKVTEKGKDVELRCDPISGHTALYWYRQSLGQGLEFLIYFQGNSAPDKSGLPSDRFSAERTGGSVSTLTIQRTQQEDSAVYLCASSVSSNTEAFFGQGTRLTVV.